Listed here are 11 T cell receptor beta chains from one sample, sequenced in a study of shared clonotypes between healthy human individuals. Produced via immunoSEQ multiplex PCR; TCRdb's table is partial and in-frame only. The sample has about 560,000 clones; roughly 72% are singletons. Sequencing input: PBMCs. Receptor source: a woman in her 40s in good health. Some clones in this sample may be carry-over from other donors' samples.

The sample holds a few counts of this clone. The chain employs TRBV7-9 and TRBJ1-1, with TRBD1 identical over 7 bases. The CDR3 extends over 13 amino acids. Germline CDR1 and CDR2: SEHNR and FQNEAQ (reference sequence). Trimming at V came to 5 bases and at J to 7 bases, leaving 7 bases not matched to a gene. The CDR3 DNA sequence: TGTGCCAGCAGCACCCGAGACAGGGATGAAGCTTTCTTT. Protein: CASSTRDRDEAFF.

The rearrangement links TRBV6-6 to TRBJ2-2, with 10 bases matching TRBD1. Germline V gives CDR1 MNHNY, CDR2 SVGAGI (reference sequence). V shed 10 bases, J shed 5 bases, and the junction held 13 bases outside the gene matches. This CDR3 is 16 amino acids long. The chain's CDR3 is CAIRLPGTGDTGELFF. As DNA, the CDR3 is TGTGCCATCAGACTCCCCGGGACAGGGGATACCGGGGAGCTGTTTTTT.

CDR3 protein: CASRGLAGPGELFF. The CDR3 bases are TGTGCCAGCAGGGGACTAGCGGGTCCCGGGGAGCTGTTTTTT. The V call is TRBV2, the J call TRBJ2-2; 12 bases are a match to TRBD2. Looked up from germline, CDR1 is SNHLY and CDR2 is FYNNEI. The CDR3 sequence is 14 residues long. Trimming removed 6 bases from V and 6 bases from J; junction bases left unmatched: 2.

V gene TRBV20-1 combines with J gene TRBJ2-7; D remains ambiguous. Looked up from germline, CDR1 is DFQATT and CDR2 is SNEGSKA (reference sequence). The V end was cut by 3 bases, the J end by 3 bases, with 6 bases between. This CDR3 has 11 amino acids. As DNA, the CDR3 is TGCAGTGCTAGTCCGGTCTACGAGCAGTACTTC. Residues: CSASPVYEQYF.

Only one count was recorded for this clone. The rearrangement joins TRBV28 to TRBJ1-6; TRBD1 matches at 9 bases. The CDR3 covers 16 residues. With 2 bases clipped from V and 8 bases from J, the junction kept 7 bases outside the gene matches. Looked up from germline, CDR1 is MDHEN and CDR2 is SYDVKM. The CDR3 protein is CASSLGPGQGYSPLHF. CDR3 sequence (DNA): TGTGCCAGCAGTTTAGGGCCGGGACAGGGTTATTCACCCCTCCACTTT.

This clone was observed a handful of times. The chain joins TRBV5-6 to TRBJ2-7; D gene ambiguous. Per the germline V gene, CDR1 is SGHDT and CDR2 is YYEEEE. The V end lost 0 bases, the J end lost 5 bases, and 9 bases lay between the germline ends. This CDR3 has 13 residues. CDR3 amino acids: CASSLGRSDEQYF. CDR3 in DNA: TGTGCCAGCAGCTTGGGACGCTCGGACGAGCAGTACTTC.

As for this clone: This may be a read error: a much more frequent sequence differs by one nucleotide. This specimen includes other DNA sequences encoding the same CDR3. The chain employs TRBV28 and TRBJ2-1, with D perhaps TRBD2 (5 bases). Looked up from germline, CDR1 is MDHEN and CDR2 is SYDVKM. The length of the CDR3 is 13 residues. V lost 4 bases and J 2 bases, leaving 6 bases between the germline ends. The CDR3 region is CASSSGTYNEQFF. CDR3 bases: TGTGCCAGCAGTTCCGGGACCTACAATGAGCAGTTCTTC.

The V call is TRBV28, the J call TRBJ1-2; 10 bases are a match to TRBD1. Looked up from germline, CDR1 is MDHEN and CDR2 is SYDVKM. The CDR3 sequence is 14 residues long. Trimming at V came to 6 bases and at J to 8 bases, leaving 9 bases not matched to a gene. CDR3 region: CASRTGTGASGYTF. The CDR3 bases are TGTGCCAGCAGGACCGGGACAGGGGCTAGCGGCTACACCTTC.

The V call is TRBV9, the J call TRBJ1-4, with D uncertain. This CDR3 region has 13 residues. From germline, CDR1 is SGDLS and CDR2 YYNGEE. V lost 2 bases, J lost 3 bases, and 5 bases lay in between. The CDR3 DNA reads as TGTGCCAGCAGCGTCTCGCCTAATGAAAAACTGTTTTTT. Translation: CASSVSPNEKLFF.

V is TRBV5-8 and J is TRBJ1-5; D unresolved. The V gene's germline CDR1 is SGHTS and CDR2 YDEGEE. This CDR3 is built from 18 residues. Trimming took 1 base from V and 0 from J, leaving 17 bases between them. CDR3 region: CASSLYGIRWYSNQPQHF. CDR3 nucleotide sequence: TGTGCCAGCAGCTTGTACGGCATCCGATGGTATAGCAATCAGCCCCAGCATTTT.

V usage is TRBV28 and J usage is TRBJ2-5; D gene uncertain. Germline V CDR1 and CDR2: MDHEN, SYDVKM. Trimming took 5 bases from V and 1 from J, leaving 14 bases between them. The CDR3 runs to 15 residues. The CDR3 sequence: CASSPRGRAQETQYF. The CDR3 coding sequence is TGTGCCAGCAGTCCCCGCGGCCGAGCCCAAGAGACCCAGTACTTC. The entire variable domain, with the rest obtained from reference TRBV28 and TRBJ2-5, is as follows: DVKVTQSSRYLVKRTGEKVFLECVQDMDHENMFWYRQDPGLGLRLIYFSYDVKMKEKGDIPEGYSVSREKKERFSLILESASTNQTSMYLCASSPRGRAQETQYFGPGTRLLVL.